The source of this TCR beta chain is a study of OX40 agonist ivuxolimab in advanced cancers. At the level of the study: Dose-escalation patients suffered from hepatocellular carcinoma, melanoma, renal cell or head and neck cancer.

Some clones are missing from TCRdb's copy, which holds only in-frame ones; the method was immunoSEQ multiplex PCR. The sample lists around 80,000 clones; about 91% were seen once. Autoimmune disease history or systemic immunosuppression led to patients being barred. Study results and limitations: Among T cells, CD8+ cells averaged more expanded clones than CD4+ cells. The CD4+ and CD8+ T cells in the blood had expanded clonally by week 6 at 0.1 to 3.0 mg/kg.

Concerning this clone: Its antigen is currently unknown.

Sequences were derived from CD4+ or CD8+ T cells sorted from blood, sampled in a trial of the OX40 agonist ivuxolimab. The clonotype was recovered from an adult with an advanced solid tumor such as melanoma, head and neck, liver or kidney cancer.

The CDR3 region has the DNA TGTGCCAGTTGGGGCACAGGACAAGGTCAGCCCCAGCATTTT. Protein sequence: CASWGTGQGQPQHF. The V and J genes are TRBV19 and TRBJ1-5; D may be TRBD1 (5 bases). This CDR3 comprises 14 residues. Germline lookup yields CDR1 LNHDA and CDR2 SQIVND (reference sequence). Trimming cost V 8 bases and J 6 bases, with 17 bases left between them.